The clone carrying this TCR beta chain was counted at least ten times. Antigen specificity is unknown. These data come from a study of T cells in Graves' hyperthyroidism and ophthalmopathy. Study conclusions and caveats: Ophthalmopathy was predicted by the model a median of approximately six months ahead of onset.

CDR1 and CDR2 from the germline V gene are DFQATT and SNEGSKA (reference sequence). Germline trimming cut 1 base from V and 2 bases from J; bases unmatched to any gene: 3. The CDR3 has 14 residues. The investigators amplified TCR beta CDR3 regions from RNA transcripts. With the HTBI primer set, the TCR CDR3 went through a first round of RT-PCR. TCRdb passed the multiplex PCR reads through MiXCR, listing each CDR3 protein once. Here the sample spans approximately 620,000 distinct CDR3 sequences, roughly a sixth being singletons. Sequencing input: blood. The clonotype comes from a woman in her thirties or forties with Graves' ophthalmopathy. The chain uses TRBV20-1 and TRBJ2-5, with 8 bases lining up with TRBD2. CDR3 DNA sequence: TGCAGTGCTAGAGTGAGCGGGAGACAAGAGACCCAGTACTTC. Amino acids: CSARVSGRQETQYF.